Listed below are T cell receptor beta chains from one sample, sequenced in a study of CD8 T cells in ankylosing spondylitis. In TCRdb, the 5' RACE reads were re-called with MiXCR into one record per CDR3 protein. The sample has about 130,000 distinct CDR3 sequences; about 6.5% are singletons. Specimen: blood, either unsorted or a sorted T cell fraction (not recorded which). These receptors were taken from a male donor with ankylosing spondylitis or in good health (not recorded which). The CDR3 runs from the conserved cysteine through the conserved F or W. The D gene is left open where the match is weak. Size tells how often a clone was seen (once, few, many) or the class of an expanded clone, and some rows leave it out.

>TRBV5-6|-|TRBJ2-1|many
TGTGCCAGCAGCTTGGGACTAGAGTACAATGAGCAGTTCTTC
CASSLGLEYNEQFF
>TRBV7-3|TRBD2|TRBJ2-1|-
TGTGCCAGCAGCTTAGTGGCTAGCGGGAGCGGTAATGAGCAGTTCTTC
CASSLVASGSGNEQFF
>TRBV11-2|-|TRBJ2-2|-
TGTGCCAGCAGCCCCGGACTGAACGGGGAGCTGTTTTTT
CASSPGLNGELFF
>TRBV5-1|TRBD1|TRBJ1-1|many
TGCGCCAGCAGCACTTGGACAGGGAGGAGCACTGAAGCTTTCTTT
CASSTWTGRSTEAFF
>TRBV20-1|-|TRBJ2-7|many
TGCAGTGCCCCCCCAGTAGGTTCCTACGAGCAGTACTTC
CSAPPVGSYEQYF
>TRBV11-2|-|TRBJ2-7|many
TGTGCCAGCAGCCCCCAGTTGGGGGCCGAGCAGTACTTC
CASSPQLGAEQYF
>TRBV12-3/TRBV12-4|-|TRBJ2-2|many
TGTGCCAGCAGTTTCATAGGGGCGGTCGGGGAGCTGTTTTTT
CASSFIGAVGELFF
>TRBV6-5|-|TRBJ2-2|many
TGTGCCAGCAGTTACGAGGGCACCGGGGAGCTGTTTTTT
CASSYEGTGELFF
>TRBV20-1|-|TRBJ2-1|many
TGCAGTGCTAGGAAACAGTACAATGAGCAGTTCTTC
CSARKQYNEQFF
>TRBV15|-|TRBJ1-3|many
TGTGCCACCAGCAGAGTAGGGCGCGGCAGAGATCGCTCTGGAAACACCATATATTTT
CATSRVGRGRDRSGNTIYF
>TRBV5-1|-|TRBJ2-3|many
TGCGCCAGCAGCTTGTTAGACAGTTACACAGATACGCAGTATTTT
CASSLLDSYTDTQYF
>TRBV29-1|TRBD1|TRBJ1-1|many
TGCAGCGTTGAGCGTGGACAGGGTGGGACTGAAGCTTTCTTT
CSVERGQGGTEAFF
>TRBV21-1|-|TRBJ2-1|many
TGTGCCAGCACCATTTTCTGGGCGGGGGATGAGCAGTTCTTC
CASTIFWAGDEQFF
>TRBV20-1|-|TRBJ2-1|many
TGCAGTGCTAGAGATCGCAGGGGCTTTTCTCCCAACAATGAGCAGTTCTTC
CSARDRRGFSPNNEQFF
>TRBV11-2|TRBD2|TRBJ2-5|many
TGTGCCAGCAGCTTAGGTGGTAGCGGGGCTGCTTTAGAGACCCAGTACTTC
CASSLGGSGAALETQYF
>TRBV20-1|TRBD1|TRBJ1-5|many
TGCAGTGCGAGGACAGGGGTACAGCCCCAGCATTTT
CSARTGVQPQHF
>TRBV5-4|-|TRBJ1-5|-
TGTGCCAGCAGCCCCTCGCCGGGGGGCTGGAGCAATCAGCCCCAGCATTTT
CASSPSPGGWSNQPQHF
>TRBV20-1|-|TRBJ2-1|many
TGCAGTGCTACCGTATCAACAAGGCAGTTCTTC
CSATVSTRQFF
>TRBV20-1|-|TRBJ1-5|many
TGCAGTGCTAGTACTGGGAATCAGCCCCAGCATTTT
CSASTGNQPQHF
>TRBV20-1|TRBD2|TRBJ2-7|many
TGCAGCGGCGCGGGGGGGATGTACGAGCAGTACTTC
CSGAGGMYEQYF
>TRBV5-6|-|TRBJ1-2|-
TGTGCCAGCAGCTCCGGACAGAGTAACTATGGCTACACCTTC
CASSSGQSNYGYTF
>TRBV12-3/TRBV12-4|-|TRBJ2-3|many
TGTGCCAGCAGTGTGACTAGAGATGGGGCAGATACGCAGTATTTT
CASSVTRDGADTQYF
>TRBV7-6|TRBD2|TRBJ2-5|many
TGTGCCAGCAGCTCAAGACTAGCGTGGATCCAGTACTTC
CASSSRLAWIQYF
>TRBV7-9|-|TRBJ2-3|many
TGTGCCAGCAGCCTGCTAGCGTTAGCGGCAGATACGCAGTATTTT
CASSLLALAADTQYF
>TRBV5-1|-|TRBJ1-1|many
TGCGCCAGCAGCAAGCAGGGGCAGAACACTGAAGCTTTCTTT
CASSKQGQNTEAFF
>TRBV5-6|-|TRBJ1-1|many
TGTGCCAGCAGCTTGGGTCTGGAGAGGGAAGCTTTCTTT
CASSLGLEREAFF
>TRBV7-3|-|TRBJ2-1|many
TGTGCCAGCAGCCCCAGGGGATACAATGAGCAGTTCTTC
CASSPRGYNEQFF
>TRBV5-1|-|TRBJ2-2|many
TGCGCCAGCAGTGGCTACGGGGAGCTGTTTTTT
CASSGYGELFF
>TRBV20-1|-|TRBJ2-1|many
TGCAGTGCTAGAGACCCCCTAGCACCTCACTACAATGAGCAGTTCTTC
CSARDPLAPHYNEQFF
>TRBV5-1|-|TRBJ2-2|many
TGCGCCAGCAGCTTGGCTGTACAGCAACACACCGGGGAGCTGTTTTTT
CASSLAVQQHTGELFF
>TRBV16|TRBD1|TRBJ2-7|many
TGTGCCAGCAGCCAACAGGGGGCCTACGAGCAGTACTTC
CASSQQGAYEQYF
>TRBV3-1|-|TRBJ1-2|many
TGTGCCAGCAGCCAAGAAACAGGGTACTATGGCTACACCTTC
CASSQETGYYGYTF
>TRBV20-1|TRBD1|TRBJ2-4|many
TGCAGTGCTAGAGAGGGACAGGCCAAAAACATTCAGTACTTC
CSAREGQAKNIQYF
>TRBV5-1|-|TRBJ1-2|many
TGCGCCAGCAGCTTTCAGGATAACTATGGCTACACCTTC
CASSFQDNYGYTF
>TRBV5-5|-|TRBJ2-7|many
TGTGCCAGCAGCTTATCGTTCTGGGGAGACTACGAGCAGTACTTC
CASSLSFWGDYEQYF
>TRBV7-9|-|TRBJ2-7|many
TGTGCGGCAGAGGAGCACATTCCACCCTACGAGCAGTACTTC
CAAEEHIPPYEQYF
>TRBV3-1|TRBD1|TRBJ1-5|many
TGTGCCAGCAGCCAAGAGGGACAGGGAAGCAATCAGCCCCAGCATTTT
CASSQEGQGSNQPQHF
>TRBV10-3|TRBD1|TRBJ2-2|many
TGTGCCATCAGAGCGACAGGGCATAACGGGGAGCTGTTTTTT
CAIRATGHNGELFF
>TRBV20-1|-|TRBJ1-1|few
TGCAGTGCTAGAGTTCCAGTCATCTCTGAAGCTTTCTTT
CSARVPVISEAFF
>TRBV7-3|TRBD1|TRBJ1-4|few
TGTGCCAGCAGTATTAACAGGGGCGAAAAACTGTTTTTT
CASSINRGEKLFF
>TRBV24-1|TRBD2|TRBJ2-5|many
TGTGCCACCAGTGATTCCGGGACTAGCGATCGGGTAATGAACTTC
CATSDSGTSDRVMNF
>TRBV5-1|TRBD2|TRBJ2-5|many
TGCGCCAGCAGCTTTAGAGCGGGAATGGAGACCCAGTACTTC
CASSFRAGMETQYF